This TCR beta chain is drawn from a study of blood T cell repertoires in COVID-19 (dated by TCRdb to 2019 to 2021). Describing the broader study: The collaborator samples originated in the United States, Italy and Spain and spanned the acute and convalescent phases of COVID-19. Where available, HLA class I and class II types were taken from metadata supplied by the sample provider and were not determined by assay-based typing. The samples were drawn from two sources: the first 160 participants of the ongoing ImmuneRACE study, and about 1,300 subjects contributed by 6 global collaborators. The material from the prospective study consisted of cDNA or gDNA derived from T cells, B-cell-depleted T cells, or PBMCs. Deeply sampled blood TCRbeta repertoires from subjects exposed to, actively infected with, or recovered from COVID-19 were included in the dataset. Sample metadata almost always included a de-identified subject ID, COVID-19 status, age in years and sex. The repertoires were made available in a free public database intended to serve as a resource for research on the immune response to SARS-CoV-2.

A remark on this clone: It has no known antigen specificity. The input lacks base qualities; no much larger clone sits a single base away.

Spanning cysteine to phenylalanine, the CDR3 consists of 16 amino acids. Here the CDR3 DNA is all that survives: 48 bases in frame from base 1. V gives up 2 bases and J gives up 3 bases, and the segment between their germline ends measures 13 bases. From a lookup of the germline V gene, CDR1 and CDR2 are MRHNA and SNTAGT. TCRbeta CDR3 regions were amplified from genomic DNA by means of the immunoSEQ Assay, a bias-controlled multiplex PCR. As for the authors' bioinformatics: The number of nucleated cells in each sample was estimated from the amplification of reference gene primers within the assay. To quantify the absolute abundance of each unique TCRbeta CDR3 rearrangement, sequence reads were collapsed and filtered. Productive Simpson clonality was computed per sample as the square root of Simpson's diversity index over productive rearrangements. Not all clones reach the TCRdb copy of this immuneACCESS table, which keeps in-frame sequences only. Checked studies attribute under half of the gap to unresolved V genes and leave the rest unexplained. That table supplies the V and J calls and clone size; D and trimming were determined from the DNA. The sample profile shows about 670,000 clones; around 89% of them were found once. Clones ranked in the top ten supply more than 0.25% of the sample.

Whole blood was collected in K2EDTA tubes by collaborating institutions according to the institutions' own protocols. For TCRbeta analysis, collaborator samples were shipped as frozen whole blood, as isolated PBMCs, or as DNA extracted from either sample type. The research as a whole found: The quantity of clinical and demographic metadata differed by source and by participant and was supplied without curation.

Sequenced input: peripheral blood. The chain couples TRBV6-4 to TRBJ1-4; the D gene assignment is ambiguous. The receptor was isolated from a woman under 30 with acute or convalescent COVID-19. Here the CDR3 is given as CASSDPDRGANEKLFF. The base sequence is TGTGCCAGCAGTGACCCCGACCGGGGAGCTAATGAAAAACTGTTTTTT.